Shown below are 25 T cell receptor beta chains from a single sample sequenced in a study of blood T cell repertoires in COVID-19. The assay was immunoSEQ multiplex PCR, and TCRdb's table has in-frame clones only and misses some. Here the sample spans 230,000 or so clones, around 82% being singletons. The sequencing input was peripheral blood. The receptors here all came from a man aged 50 to 59 with active or convalescent COVID-19.

This rearrangement joins TRBV6-2 or TRBV6-3 to TRBJ2-7; D might be TRBD1 (6 bases). There are 16 residues in the CDR3. The V end lost 0 bases, the J end lost 4 bases, and 16 bases lay between the germline ends. Germline V gene lookup returns CDR1 MNHEY and CDR2 SVGEGT. CDR3 region: CASSYSVTGMVYEQYF. In nucleotides, the CDR3 is TGTGCCAGCAGTTACTCGGTCACAGGGATGGTGTACGAGCAGTACTTC.

The rearrangement uses TRBV28 and TRBJ1-1, with 7 bases matching TRBD1. The CDR3 is 13 residues long. Germline trimming cut 8 bases from V and 3 bases from J; bases unmatched to any gene: 6. In germline, CDR1 is MDHEN, CDR2 SYDVKM. The CDR3 protein is CASAEGAYTEAFF. The CDR3 coding sequence is TGTGCCAGCGCGGAGGGGGCATACACTGAAGCTTTCTTT. Together with reference TRBV28 and TRBJ1-1, the CDR3 gives the full variable domain: DVKVTQSSRYLVKRTGEKVFLECVQDMDHENMFWYRQDPGLGLRLIYFSYDVKMKEKGDIPEGYSVSREKKERFSLILESASTNQTSMYLCASAEGAYTEAFFGQGTRLTVV.

V usage is TRBV5-1 and J usage is TRBJ1-5; maybe TRBD1 (5 bases). The CDR3 extends over 15 amino acids. V dropped 0 bases and J dropped 6 bases, with 13 bases sitting between them. Germline assignment: CDR1 SGHRS and CDR2 YFSETQ. The CDR3 nucleotides are TGCGCCAGCAGCTTGGGTGCAGGGAACGGTCAGCCCCAGCATTTT. Translating gives CASSLGAGNGQPQHF.

This clone was observed once. The CDR3 loop reads CASSQAVSSYNSPLHF. In nucleotides, the CDR3 is TGTGCCAGCAGCCAAGCCGTGAGCTCCTATAATTCACCCCTCCACTTT. V and J are TRBV9 and TRBJ1-6; no clear D gene. The V and J ends lost 4 bases and 0 bases respectively, with 11 bases between them. The CDR3 loop spans 16 amino acids. Germline loops: CDR1 SGDLS, CDR2 YYNGEE.

This clone has a handful of counts. This chain connects TRBV5-1 to TRBJ1-2; D is unresolved. Germline V CDR1 and CDR2: SGHRS, YFSETQ. This CDR3 has 12 amino acids. Trimming removed 5 bases from V and 2 bases from J, with 7 bases in between. CDR3: CASRRENYGYTF. The CDR3 DNA follows: TGCGCCAGCAGGCGGGAGAACTATGGCTACACCTTC.

V usage is TRBV7-6 and J usage is TRBJ2-4, with 7 positions matching TRBD1. Germline V CDR1 and CDR2: SGHVS, FNYEAQ. V lost 4 bases, J lost 6 bases, and 6 bases stayed unmatched. The CDR3 runs to 14 residues. The CDR3 is CASSSGTESNIQYF. The CDR3 bases are TGTGCCAGCAGCTCAGGGACAGAGTCAAACATTCAGTACTTC.

The chain is built from TRBV10-3 and TRBJ1-2; 8 bases line up with TRBD1. Germline V gives CDR1 ENHRY, CDR2 SYGVKD. V was pared by 6 bases and J by 8 bases, with 5 bases of the junction left unmatched. The CDR3 spans 12 residues. In nucleotides, the CDR3 is TGTGCCATCAGGGACAGGGAAAGCGGCTACACCTTC. Its protein product is CAIRDRESGYTF.

The chain is built from TRBV9 and TRBJ2-5; 12 positions match TRBD2. The germline gives CDR1 SGDLS, CDR2 YYNGEE. CDR3 size: 16 residues. The J segment lost 9 bases and the V segment lost 0 bases, leaving 9 bases of the junction unmatched. CDR3: CASSVASGGAGLAQYF. CDR3 sequence (DNA): TGTGCCAGCAGCGTAGCTAGCGGGGGGGCCGGTTTGGCCCAGTACTTC.

There are a few counts of this clone. The chain carries TRBV19 and TRBJ2-3; 9 bases map to TRBD1. Germline V gene sequence: CDR1 LNHDA, CDR2 SQIVND (reference sequence). The CDR3 has 14 amino acids. J was trimmed by 3 bases and V by 4 bases; bases with no gene match: 2. The DNA for the CDR3 is TGTGCCAGTAGTAAAGGACAGGGGACAGATACGCAGTATTTT. This translates into CASSKGQGTDTQYF.

The J gene is TRBJ1-5, the V gene TRBV19, with D perhaps matching TRBD1 (5 bases). The CDR3 spans 15 residues. Trimming removed 4 bases at V and 4 bases at J, with 14 bases between. Germline CDR1 and CDR2: LNHDA and SQIVND (reference sequence). The CDR3 region is CASSRGGDRNQPQHF. The CDR3 DNA follows: TGTGCCAGTAGTAGGGGGGGGGATAGGAATCAGCCCCAGCATTTT.

This chain links TRBV6-1 with TRBJ1-2; D not resolved. Trimming cost V 2 bases and J 4 bases, with 8 bases left between them. CDR1 MNHNS and CDR2 SASEGT come from the germline V gene. The CDR3 length is 13 residues. The CDR3 loop reads CASSEISLYGYTF. The CDR3 coding sequence is TGTGCCAGCAGTGAAATATCCCTCTATGGCTACACCTTC.

The chain combines TRBV5-1 with TRBJ1-5; 9 positions match TRBD1. V was clipped by 0 bases and J by 5 bases; unmatched bases: 0. This CDR3 region has 14 residues. CDR1 is SGHRS, CDR2 YFSETQ, per germline. The CDR3 DNA sequence: TGCGCCAGCAGCTTGGGACAGGGGGATCAGCCCCAGCATTTT. Translation gives CASSLGQGDQPQHF.

The gene calls are TRBV19 and TRBJ1-2, with a possible D match to TRBD1 (6 bases). CDR1 is LNHDA, CDR2 SQIVND, per germline (reference sequence). CDR3 length equals 13 residues. Trimming stripped 5 bases from V and 4 bases from J, with 11 bases between. In DNA form, the CDR3 reads TGTGCCAGTAGTCCGTCGGACAGCTATGGCTACACCTTC. This codes for CASSPSDSYGYTF.

V gene TRBV30 combines with J gene TRBJ2-5; TRBD2 agrees at 14 bases. J gave up 3 bases and V 1 base, and 4 bases lay outside the gene matches. Germline-derived CDR1 and CDR2 are GTSNPN and SVGIG (reference sequence). This CDR3 spans 16 amino acids. The CDR3 spells CAWSETSGGAEETQYF. CDR3 nucleotides: TGTGCCTGGAGTGAGACTAGCGGGGGGGCAGAAGAGACCCAGTACTTC.

This chain joins TRBV3-1 (or the pseudogene TRBV3-2) and TRBJ1-2, with D possibly matching TRBD1 (5 bases). This CDR3 is 15 amino acids long. Deletions cut 4 bases from V and 0 bases from J, with 12 bases between. Germline V gives CDR1 LGHDT, CDR2 YNNKEL (reference sequence). Here the CDR3 reads CASSRGTGANYGYTF. The CDR3 DNA follows: TGTGCCAGCAGCCGAGGGACGGGAGCTAACTATGGCTACACCTTC.

This clone was found a few times. The chain links TRBV28 to TRBJ1-2; D is possibly TRBD1 (6 bases). The length of the CDR3 is 16 residues. V lost 7 bases and J lost 1, with 19 bases in between. CDR1 and CDR2 (germline): MDHEN, SYDVKM. The CDR3 here is CASMGTSRHRNYGYTF. As DNA, the CDR3 is TGTGCCAGCATGGGGACATCGCGACACCGTAACTATGGCTACACCTTC.

J is TRBJ2-2 and V is TRBV7-2; 11 bases are a match to TRBD2. CDR3 length: 17 residues. V lost 5 bases and J lost 1; bases outside the gene matches: 6. Germline values: CDR1 SGHTA, CDR2 FQGNSA. CDR3 DNA: TGTGCCAGCAGCAACCCGGGACTAGCGGTGAACACCGGGGAGCTGTTTTTT. This sequence encodes CASSNPGLAVNTGELFF. Supplemented by reference TRBV7-2 and TRBJ2-2, the full variable domain reads GAGVSQSPSNKVTEKGKDVELRCDPISGHTALYWYRQSLGQGLEFLIYFQGNSAPDKSGLPSDRFSAERTGGSVSTLTIQRTQQEDSAVYLCASSNPGLAVNTGELFFGEGSRLTVL.

The chain has TRBV27 and TRBJ2-1, with TRBD1 matching 9 bases. The V gene's germline CDR1 is MNHEY and CDR2 SMNVEV (reference sequence). The CDR3 is 15 residues long. V shed 6 bases, J shed 8 bases, and the junction held 11 bases outside the gene matches. The CDR3 DNA follows: TGTGCCAGCAGACAATACAGGGGGCCGTTAGATGAGCAGTTCTTC. Protein product: CASRQYRGPLDEQFF.

The rearrangement joins TRBV5-1 to TRBJ1-2; 11 bases are a match to TRBD1. V gave up 3 bases and J gave up 3 bases; unmatched junction bases: 4. The CDR3 runs 15 residues. Germline V lookup: CDR1 SGHRS, CDR2 YFSETQ. The DNA for the CDR3 is TGCGCCAGCAGCTGGACAGGGGGCGCGGACTATGGCTACACCTTC. The encoded protein is CASSWTGGADYGYTF.

The CDR3: CASSSPRGELFF. DNA of the CDR3: TGTGCCAGCAGCTCTCCTCGGGGGGAGCTGTTTTTT. The chain joins TRBV5-4 to TRBJ2-2; no definite D call. This CDR3 is built from 12 residues. The V gene lost 3 bases and the J gene lost 8 bases, with 8 bases spanning the gap. Germline CDR1 is SGHNT and CDR2 is YYREEE (reference sequence).

This clone occurred once. The J gene is TRBJ2-1, the V gene TRBV18; weak D call: TRBD1 (5 bases). CDR3 size: 16 residues. Looked up from germline, CDR1 is KGHSH and CDR2 is LQKENI. V was trimmed by 0 bases and J by 2 bases, leaving 11 bases between them. The CDR3 bases are TGTGCCAGCTCACCACCGAACAGGCTTACCTACAATGAGCAGTTCTTC. Protein sequence: CASSPPNRLTYNEQFF. The whole variable domain, remainder taken from reference TRBV18 and TRBJ2-1, is NAGVMQNPRHLVRRRGQEARLRCSPMKGHSHVYWYRQLPEEGLKFMVYLQKENIIDESGMPKERFSAEFPKEGPSILRIQQVVRGDSAAYFCASSPPNRLTYNEQFFGPGTRLTVL.

The rearrangement uses TRBV11-2 and TRBJ2-5; TRBD2 aligns across 16 bases. This CDR3 has 17 residues. Per the germline V gene, CDR1 is SGHAT and CDR2 is FQNNGV. V was pared by 5 bases and J by 4 bases, with 7 bases of the junction left unmatched. CDR3 amino acids: CASSKGLAGGRGETQYF. The CDR3 coding sequence is TGTGCCAGCAGCAAGGGACTAGCGGGGGGGCGAGGAGAGACCCAGTACTTC. The full variable domain, rest sourced from reference TRBV11-2 and TRBJ2-5, is EAGVAQSPRYKIIEKRQSVAFWCNPISGHATLYWYQQILGQGPKLLIQFQNNGVVDDSQLPKDRFSAERLKGVDSTLKIQPAKLEDSAVYLCASSKGLAGGRGETQYFGPGTRLLVL.

This clone was observed a few times. The gene calls are TRBV14 and TRBJ1-1; the D gene is possibly TRBD1 (6 bases). Germline loops: CDR1 SGHDN, CDR2 FVKESK. V gave up 2 bases and J gave up 8 bases, with 9 bases separating them. This CDR3 is built from 12 residues. The CDR3 DNA sequence: TGTGCCAGCAGCCAACGCACAGGGGAAGCTTTCTTT. Translated: CASSQRTGEAFF.

The chain uses TRBV5-1 and TRBJ2-1; the match to TRBD1 covers 7 bases. Germline lookup yields CDR1 SGHRS and CDR2 YFSETQ. The CDR3 is made up of 13 amino acids. V lost 4 bases, J lost 4 bases, and 2 bases stayed unmatched. CDR3 in DNA: TGCGCCAGCAGCACGGGACAGTACAATGAGCAGTTCTTC. The encoded protein is CASSTGQYNEQFF.

V gene TRBV7-2 combines with J gene TRBJ1-1; D is uncertain. Between the trimmed V and J ends, which lost 8 bases and 4 bases, there was a span of 14 bases. This CDR3 is built from 13 residues. CDR1 is SGHTA and CDR2 is FQGNSA in the germline V gene. Here the CDR3 reads CASGREGPTEAFF. The CDR3 DNA reads TGTGCCAGCGGGCGGGAGGGTCCCACTGAAGCTTTCTTT. The entire variable domain, with the rest obtained from reference TRBV7-2 and TRBJ1-1, is as follows: GAGVSQSPSNKVTEKGKDVELRCDPISGHTALYWYRQSLGQGLEFLIYFQGNSAPDKSGLPSDRFSAERTGGSVSTLTIQRTQQEDSAVYLCASGREGPTEAFFGQGTRLTVV.